This TCR beta chain came from a study of cytomegalovirus exposure and HLA in healthy donors. Study outcomes and limitations: A list of around 150 TCR beta chains associated with cytomegalovirus was given.

The PCR employed 60 Vbeta primers together with 13 Jbeta primers. Profiling relied on immunoSEQ multiplex PCR, and the TCRdb table lists in-frame clones only, not all of them. Recorded for this sample: tens of thousands of clones. As to this clone: Its specificity is not known.

The sample was PBMCs. The receptor was isolated from a middle-aged man in good health and CMV-seropositive.

CDR3 sequence reads: CASRPGGNPRADTQYF. CDR3 sequence (DNA): TGTGCCAGCAGGCCAGGCGGGAACCCCAGGGCAGATACGCAGTATTTT. The V call is TRBV7-2, the J call TRBJ2-3; tentative D call: TRBD2 (6 bases). V dropped 6 bases and J dropped 4 bases, with 20 bases sitting between them. Per the germline V gene, CDR1 is SGHTA and CDR2 is FQGNSA. The CDR3 covers 16 residues.